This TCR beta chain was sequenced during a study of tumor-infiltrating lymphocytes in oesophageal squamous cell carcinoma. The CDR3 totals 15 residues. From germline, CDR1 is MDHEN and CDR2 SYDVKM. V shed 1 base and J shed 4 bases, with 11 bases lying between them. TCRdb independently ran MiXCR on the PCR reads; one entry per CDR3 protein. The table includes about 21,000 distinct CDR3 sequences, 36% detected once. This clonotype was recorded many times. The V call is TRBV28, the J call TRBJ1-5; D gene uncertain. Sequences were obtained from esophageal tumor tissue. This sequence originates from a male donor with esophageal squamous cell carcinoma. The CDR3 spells CASSLLGFGNQPQHF. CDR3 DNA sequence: TGTGCCAGCAGTTTATTGGGGTTCGGAAATCAGCCCCAGCATTTT.